The entry that follows covers one T cell receptor beta chain sequence. This record comes from a study of technical replicates of blood from several donors. This table comes from immunoSEQ multiplex PCR, and its TCRdb copy is limited to in-frame clones, with some not included. The sample consists of under 85,000 clones, approximately 96% of them appearing once. The CDR3 has 21 residues. V was shortened by 4 bases and J by 3 bases, with 33 bases between the two germline ends. Germline lookup yields CDR1 SNHLY and CDR2 FYNNEI. V and J are TRBV2 and TRBJ2-5; TRBD2 might be the D (6 bases). The clonotype originates from a human donor in good health. Sample: T cells isolated from PBMCs. The CDR3 bases are TGTGCCAGCAGTGTATCTGAGCTTGGGCCGGGAGAGAACAAACACAAAGAGACCCAGTACTTC. The encoded protein is CASSVSELGPGENKHKETQYF.